This T cell receptor beta chain appears in the sequencing data of a study of blood T cell repertoires in COVID-19. For the study at large: Spain, Italy and the United States supplied samples that represented acute and convalescent COVID-19.

Original data processing: Estimated nucleated cell counts came from reference gene primer amplification. TCRdb's copy holds only in-frame clones and misses some; the assay was immunoSEQ multiplex PCR. That table is the source of V, J and clone size, and D and trimming were worked out from the DNA. The table has approximately 440,000 clones, 90% seen once. This CDR3 comprises 13 residues. Germline values: CDR1 SGHNT, CDR2 YYREEE (reference sequence). V was trimmed by 0 bases and J by 1 base, leaving 4 bases between them. This clone came up once. The receptor was isolated from a man younger than 35 who had recovered from COVID-19. The specimen was PBMCs or T cells enriched from blood (not recorded which). V usage is TRBV5-4 and J usage is TRBJ2-5; D call uncertain. The CDR3: CASSLGPQETQYF. DNA of the CDR3: TGTGCCAGCAGCTTGGGGCCCCAAGAGACCCAGTACTTC.